One sample yielded the 22 T cell receptor beta chains listed below, sequenced in a study of identical twins. One entry per CDR3 protein, called by TCRdb with MiXCR from the 5' RACE reads. The table records approximately 600,000 distinct CDR3 sequences, 9.5% to 10% of them present only once. These sequences were also reported in another study, on yellow fever vaccine responses in identical twins.

Sequenced material: PBMCs. The receptor set was obtained from a woman aged 18-29 years in good health.

This sequence joins TRBV12-3 or TRBV12-4 and TRBJ1-2, with a tentative D call TRBD1 (5 bases). CDR3 length: 13 residues. With 4 bases removed from V and 5 bases from J, the gap between germline ends came to 11 bases. Here the CDR3 reads CASSYRSEYGYTF. CDR3 nucleotide sequence: TGTGCCAGCAGTTACAGGTCAGAGTATGGCTACACCTTC.

This clonotype was seen more than once but under ten times. CDR3 in DNA: TGTGCCAGCAGTTACTCGAAAAAAACAGGGTTCAATGAGCAGTTCTTC. As protein: CASSYSKKTGFNEQFF. V is TRBV6-2 or TRBV6-3 and J is TRBJ2-1, with D tentatively TRBD1 (6 bases). The germline V gene encodes CDR1 MNHEY and CDR2 SVGEGT. V gave up 0 bases and J gave up 6 bases, with 15 bases separating them. The CDR3 totals 16 residues.

CDR3 nucleotides: TGCAGTGCCCCCGGGGGGGGCAGGACCTGGGTCAATGAGCAGTTCTTC. Its protein product is CSAPGGGRTWVNEQFF. The gene calls are TRBV20-1 and TRBJ2-1, with TRBD2 identical over 8 bases. This CDR3 is built from 16 residues. From germline, CDR1 is DFQATT and CDR2 SNEGSKA (reference sequence). J gave up 6 bases and V 6 bases, and 16 bases lay outside the gene matches.

There are many counts of this clonotype. The chain has TRBV7-9 and TRBJ2-5; TRBD2 aligns across 8 bases. J lost 0 bases, V lost 4 bases, and 10 bases had no gene match. Germline assignment: CDR1 SEHNR and CDR2 FQNEAQ (reference sequence). The CDR3 totals 17 residues. The CDR3 region is CASSSTSGGWYQETQYF. The CDR3 DNA reads as TGTGCCAGCAGCTCAACTAGCGGCGGCTGGTACCAAGAGACCCAGTACTTC.

The chain recombines TRBV27 with TRBJ2-1, with D perhaps matching TRBD1 (6 bases). CDR3 length: 15 residues. In germline, CDR1 is MNHEY, CDR2 SMNVEV (reference sequence). V gave up 8 bases and J gave up 3 bases, with 17 bases separating them. Here the CDR3 reads CASGGYRENYNEQFF. Here the CDR3 DNA reads TGTGCCAGCGGAGGATACAGGGAAAACTACAATGAGCAGTTCTTC.

This clonotype was counted only a few times. The chain is built from TRBV19 and TRBJ2-7; TRBD2 aligns across 7 bases. CDR3 length: 17 amino acids. Germline loops: CDR1 LNHDA, CDR2 SQIVND (reference sequence). V shed 1 base, J shed 2 bases, and the junction held 11 bases outside the gene matches. The CDR3 spells CASSIGEKTGGAYEQYF. CDR3 nucleotide sequence: TGTGCCAGTAGTATAGGGGAAAAAACGGGAGGCGCCTACGAGCAGTACTTC.

A few counts support this clonotype. CDR3 residues: CSARDATSGKTGELFF. The CDR3 DNA reads as TGCAGTGCTAGAGATGCAACTAGCGGTAAAACCGGGGAGCTGTTTTTT. The chain combines TRBV20-1 with TRBJ2-2; TRBD2 aligns across 8 bases. There are 16 residues in the CDR3. Unmatched junction bases numbered 8, after V lost 0 bases and J lost 5 bases. Germline-derived CDR1 and CDR2 are DFQATT and SNEGSKA (reference sequence).

This clonotype was counted only a few times. The chain is built from TRBV7-8 and TRBJ2-7, with 7 positions matching TRBD2. This CDR3 is built from 13 residues. The trim removed 7 bases at V and 4 bases at J, leaving 7 bases unmatched. CDR1 SGHVS and CDR2 FQNEAQ come from the germline V gene. The CDR3 DNA follows: TGTGCCAGCACCCCCGGGACTACTTACGAGCAGTACTTC. Translated, it gives CASTPGTTYEQYF.

This clonotype was counted only a few times. The chain combines TRBV20-1 with TRBJ2-7; D could derive from TRBD1 or TRBD2 (6 bases each). Trimming took off 3 bases at V and 6 bases at J, with 12 bases between the two ends. CDR3 length: 12 amino acids. Germline-derived CDR1 and CDR2 are DFQATT and SNEGSKA (reference sequence). The CDR3 sequence: CSASLGGGEQYF. CDR3 in DNA: TGCAGTGCTAGTTTGGGGGGCGGCGAGCAGTACTTC.

This clonotype was detected only a few times. The CDR3 coding sequence is TGCGCCAGCAGCATAGTATTAGCGGGATACGAGCAGTACTTC. Amino acids: CASSIVLAGYEQYF. This chain uses TRBV4-1 with TRBJ2-7; TRBD2 matches 8 bases. The length of the CDR3 is 14 residues. CDR1 and CDR2 from the germline V gene are MGHRA and YSYEKL. Trimming at V came to 5 bases and at J to 4 bases, leaving 7 bases not matched to a gene.

This clonotype was seen only a few times. This rearrangement joins TRBV7-2 to TRBJ2-5; D may correspond to TRBD1 or TRBD2 (5 bases each). The germline CDR1 and CDR2 sequences are SGHTA and FQGNSA. This CDR3 spans 13 amino acids. V shed 4 bases and J shed 5 bases, with 11 bases lying between them. DNA for the CDR3: TGTGCCAGCAGCTCCTTCGGGGCGGAGACCCAGTACTTC. Its translation: CASSSFGAETQYF.

This clonotype was found a few times. The chain is built from TRBV11-3 and TRBJ2-1; 11 bases map to TRBD1. The CDR3 length is 17 residues. Germline lookup yields CDR1 SGHNT and CDR2 YENEEA. J lost 6 bases, V lost 3 bases, and 10 bases had no gene match. DNA for the CDR3: TGTGCCAGCAGCTTCCGCACCGGGACAGGGGGATCCAATGAGCAGTTCTTC. Its translation is CASSFRTGTGGSNEQFF.

This clonotype was counted once. In nucleotides, the CDR3 is TGTGCCAGCAGCTTAGCGGCAGGGGAGACCCAGTACTTC. Protein: CASSLAAGETQYF. This chain connects TRBV7-6 to TRBJ2-5; D might be TRBD1 (5 bases). Deletions cut 0 bases from V and 5 bases from J, with 7 bases between. The germline V gene encodes CDR1 SGHVS and CDR2 FNYEAQ. The CDR3 runs to 13 residues.

This clonotype was recorded a few times. This chain uses TRBV7-8 with TRBJ2-1; a weak D match, TRBD1 (5 bases). The CDR3 consists of 15 residues. With 2 bases removed from V and 7 bases from J, the gap between germline ends came to 15 bases. Germline CDR1 reads SGHVS; CDR2 reads FQNEAQ. CDR3 in amino acids: CASSLPKGQVNEQFF. In nucleotides, the CDR3 is TGTGCCAGCAGCTTACCCAAGGGGCAGGTGAATGAGCAGTTCTTC.

This clonotype showed up just a few times. The CDR3 reads CASSQTAKKTGRELFF. The CDR3 region has the DNA TGTGCCAGCAGTCAGACAGCCAAAAAGACAGGCAGGGAGCTGTTTTTT. The V call is TRBV28, the J call TRBJ2-2; weak D call: TRBD1 (6 bases). Per the germline V gene, CDR1 is MDHEN and CDR2 is SYDVKM. This CDR3 is 16 amino acids long. Trimming cost V 5 bases and J 9 bases, with 22 bases left between them.

This clonotype was seen a few times. The chain has TRBV6-1 and TRBJ2-7; the match to TRBD2 covers 11 bases. V gave up 8 bases and J gave up 6 bases; unmatched junction bases: 9. Per germline, CDR1 MNHNS and CDR2 SASEGT. The CDR3 is 14 amino acids. As DNA, the CDR3 is TGTGCCAGCGCTAGAGATAGCGGGAGGGCCGAGCAGTACTTC. Its translation: CASARDSGRAEQYF.

This clonotype was seen at least ten times. The chain is built from TRBV4-1 and TRBJ2-7, with 11 bases that match TRBD1. The CDR3 loop spans 15 amino acids. CDR1 and CDR2 (germline): MGHRA, YSYEKL. Germline trimming cut 4 bases from V and 4 bases from J; bases unmatched to any gene: 6. CDR3 in DNA: TGCGCCAGCAGCCTACGGACAGGGGGCTCGTACGAGCAGTACTTC. Protein sequence: CASSLRTGGSYEQYF.

The chain couples TRBV15 to TRBJ2-1, with 9 bases lining up with TRBD2. The germline V gene has CDR1 LNHNV and CDR2 YYDKDF (reference sequence). J was trimmed by 6 bases and V by 5 bases; bases with no gene match: 11. The CDR3 has 16 amino acids. CDR3 sequence reads: CATSGTVAGDINEQFF. CDR3 DNA sequence: TGTGCCACCAGCGGGACTGTAGCGGGGGATATCAATGAGCAGTTCTTC.

The genes are TRBV10-3 and TRBJ2-5; D remains unclear. The CDR3 has 15 residues. Per the germline V gene, CDR1 is ENHRY and CDR2 is SYGVKD. Deletions cut 3 bases from V and 5 bases from J, with 16 bases between. The CDR3 loop reads CAISEPFMKQETQYF. The CDR3 DNA is TGTGCCATCAGTGAACCCTTCATGAAACAGGAGACCCAGTACTTC.

This clonotype was recorded a few times. This chain links TRBV11-2 with TRBJ2-1; 15 bases map to TRBD2. The CDR3 runs to 18 residues. Germline V gives CDR1 SGHAT, CDR2 FQNNGV. V was pared by 3 bases and J by 8 bases, with 11 bases of the junction left unmatched. The CDR3 loop reads CASSFLRGGLAGGDEQFF. The CDR3 nucleotides are TGTGCCAGCAGCTTCCTGCGTGGGGGACTAGCGGGGGGCGATGAGCAGTTCTTC.

The gene calls are TRBV2 and TRBJ2-2; 7 positions match TRBD1. The length of the CDR3 is 13 residues. The V and J ends lost 6 bases and 7 bases, in that order; junction bases with no gene match: 5. From germline, CDR1 is SNHLY and CDR2 FYNNEI. The CDR3 protein is CASRRQGGGELFF. The CDR3 DNA reads TGTGCCAGCAGACGACAGGGCGGCGGGGAGCTGTTTTTT.

This chain links TRBV10-2 with TRBJ2-5; perhaps TRBD1 as D (5 bases). The CDR3 is 15 residues long. In germline, CDR1 is WSHSY, CDR2 SAAADI. The V end lost 4 bases, the J end lost 5 bases, and 17 bases lay between the germline ends. CDR3 in DNA: TGCGCCAGCAGTGGGGGAAAGGGGTTCGGTGAGACCCAGTACTTC. Translation: CASSGGKGFGETQYF.